Following are 10 T cell receptor beta chains from one sample sequenced in a study of blood T cells in healthy people across ages. The second PCR ran about 6 to 12 cycles with a sample-barcoded 5' primer and J-beta primers. TCRdb fed the 5' RACE reads into MiXCR, producing one record per CDR3 protein. In the table there are approximately 810,000 distinct CDR3 sequences, 25% to 30% of which are singletons. The material sequenced was blood. These TCRs come from a woman older than 75 in good health.

This clonotype was seen many times. V is TRBV7-9 and J is TRBJ2-7; tentative D call: TRBD2 (5 bases). V dropped 1 base and J dropped 2 bases, with 12 bases sitting between them. CDR1 SEHNR and CDR2 FQNEAQ come from the germline V gene (reference sequence). The CDR3 contains 15 residues. This chain's CDR3 is CASSLEASRTYEQYF. CDR3 in DNA: TGTGCCAGCAGCTTAGAGGCTAGCAGGACCTACGAGCAGTACTTC.

Ten or more counts support this clonotype. V usage is TRBV9 and J usage is TRBJ2-6; TRBD1 matches at 10 bases. The germline V gene encodes CDR1 SGDLS and CDR2 YYNGEE. The CDR3 spans 18 residues. V trimming: 0 bases; J trimming: 1 base; junction bases outside the gene matches: 4. The CDR3, as DNA: TGTGCCAGCAGCGTAGACAGACAGGGGGCTTCTGGGGCCAACGTCCTGACTTTC. As protein: CASSVDRQGASGANVLTF.

This clonotype has just a few counts. A much larger clonotype is one base distant, so this may be a read error. The chain is built from TRBV20-1 and TRBJ1-5; TRBD1 is a possible D gene (5 bases). Germline V gene data show CDR1 as DFQATT and CDR2 as SNEGSKA (reference sequence). This CDR3 region has 13 residues. Trimming removed 5 bases from V and 5 bases from J, with 13 bases in between. The CDR3 nucleotides read TGCAGTGCTCAACGGGCGGGGGATCAGCCCCAGCATTTT. It yields the protein CSAQRAGDQPQHF.

This clonotype has a handful of counts. This chain joins TRBV5-1 and TRBJ2-3, with 11 bases fitting TRBD2. Germline CDR1 SGHRS, CDR2 YFSETQ. V dropped 4 bases and J dropped 4; count of bases not matched to a gene: 11. The CDR3 length is 17 residues. This CDR3 is CASSTHLTSGAADTQYF. In DNA form, the CDR3 reads TGCGCCAGCAGCACCCATCTGACTAGCGGGGCTGCAGATACGCAGTATTTT.

This clonotype was detected ten times or more. The V call is TRBV4-3, the J call TRBJ2-1; no clear D. This CDR3 has 15 amino acids. V gave up 0 bases and J gave up 9 bases, with 15 bases separating them. The germline gives CDR1 LGHNA, CDR2 YSLEER. This CDR3 reads CASSQDSLISGEQFF. The CDR3 nucleotides read TGCGCCAGCAGCCAAGACTCCTTAATAAGTGGTGAGCAGTTCTTC.

The rearrangement joins TRBV20-1 to TRBJ2-5; 9 bases align to TRBD1. The J call may be wrong; the DNA end is better matched by TRBJ2-7. The CDR3 runs to 13 residues. Germline assignment: CDR1 DFQATT and CDR2 SNEGSKA (reference sequence). CDR3 in amino acids: CSVGGTGFYEQYF. Written as DNA, the CDR3 is TGCAGTGTTGGCGGGACAGGGTTTTACGAGCAGTACTTC.

Of note for this clonotype: A much larger clone is a single base away; this may be a read error. The rearrangement joins TRBV7-8 to TRBJ1-1, with D maybe TRBD1 (5 bases). CDR1 is SGHVS and CDR2 is FQNEAQ in the germline V gene. The CDR3 runs 15 residues. The DNA for the CDR3 is TGTGCCAGCAGCTTAGTACTCAACAGGAACACTAAAGCTTTCTTT. It codes for CASSLVLNRNTKAFF.

A remark on this clonotype: A single base separates this from a much larger clone, so it may be a read error. V usage is TRBV7-2 and J usage is TRBJ2-1; D uncertain. Trimming took off 5 bases at V and 8 bases at J, with 13 bases between the two ends. This CDR3 is built from 13 residues. Germline CDR1 reads SGHTA; CDR2 reads FQGNSA. The CDR3 is CASSPVVGDEQFF. The CDR3 bases are TGTGCCAGCAGCCCAGTTGTTGGAGATGAGCAGTTCTTC.

The chain couples TRBV3-1 to TRBJ2-3; D uncertain. This CDR3 is 15 amino acids long. Deletions cut 1 base from V and 4 bases from J, with 12 bases between. The germline gives CDR1 LGHDT, CDR2 YNNKEL (reference sequence). CDR3 coding DNA: TGTGCCAGCAGCCAAGCAGCGTTAAGCGCAGATACGCAGTATTTT. Protein product: CASSQAALSADTQYF.

This clonotype was observed at least ten times. The rearrangement links TRBV3-1 to TRBJ2-7; D tentatively reads TRBD1 or TRBD2 (5 bases each). Trimming shortened V by 1 base and J by 6 bases, and 10 bases separated the two germline ends. The germline CDR1 and CDR2 sequences are LGHDT and YNNKEL (reference sequence). The CDR3 is made up of 13 amino acids. CDR3 region: CASSQGRGGEQYF. CDR3 coding DNA: TGTGCCAGCAGCCAAGGCCGTGGGGGCGAGCAGTACTTC.